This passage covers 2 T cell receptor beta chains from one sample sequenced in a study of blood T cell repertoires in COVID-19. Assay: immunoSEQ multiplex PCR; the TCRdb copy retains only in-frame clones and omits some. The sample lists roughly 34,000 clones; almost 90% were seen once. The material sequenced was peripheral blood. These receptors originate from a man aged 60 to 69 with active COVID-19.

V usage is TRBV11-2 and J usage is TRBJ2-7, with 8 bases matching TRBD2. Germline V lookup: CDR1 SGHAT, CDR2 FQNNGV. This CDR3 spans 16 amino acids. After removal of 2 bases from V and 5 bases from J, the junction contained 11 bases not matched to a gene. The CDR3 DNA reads TGTGCCAGCAGCTTAACGGGCGGGGGGTTTCCCGACGAGCAGTACTTC. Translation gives CASSLTGGGFPDEQYF.

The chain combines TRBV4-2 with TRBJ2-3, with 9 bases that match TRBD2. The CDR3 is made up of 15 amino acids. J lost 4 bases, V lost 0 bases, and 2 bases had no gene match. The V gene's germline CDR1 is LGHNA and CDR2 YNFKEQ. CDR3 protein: CASSQDRGGADTQYF. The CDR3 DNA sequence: TGTGCCAGCAGCCAAGATCGCGGGGGGGCAGATACGCAGTATTTT.